Given below is one T cell receptor beta chain in context. What antigen it recognizes has not been identified. No base qualities exist here, and no much larger clone lies one base off it. The TCR beta CDR3 regions were amplified from RNA transcripts. A first-round RT-PCR of the TCR CDR3 used the HTBI primer set with the Qiagen OneStep RT-PCR kit. Libraries were constructed in a second round of multiplex PCR, after which size selection and purification were carried out. Libraries were sequenced paired-end with 100 bp reads on an Illumina HiSeq2000. In the authors' own workflow: Raw data were processed with SOAPnuke, discarding reads with adapters, uncalled bases, mean Phred below 15, or no exact constant-primer or identifier match. High-quality paired reads were merged with COPE v1.2.5, and unique nucleotide sequences were defined as clonotypes. Clonotypes were aligned to IMGT TRBV, TRBD and TRBJ reference segments using MiTCR v1.1. The analysis included only V-J combinations with a frequency above 0.0001, which together covered roughly 99% of the repertoires. A TCS score was defined as the ratio of F50 (clonal expansion) to E x V (chaos), with BLOSUM62-based TCRdist applied between CDR3 peptides within each V-J. Welch's t-statistics and random forest reduced 450 to 600 V-J features to 13, which were used in a naive Bayes classifier (R e1071). Through fastp at Q25 and MiXCR, TCRdb rebuilt clones from the public reads, retaining in-frame beta chains. CDR3 protein duplicates are merged, each entry listing the most common genes and DNA. The V and J calls, along with clone size, are taken from TCRdb and not from the paper's own processing. Recorded for this sample are about 640,000 distinct CDR3 sequences; less than 25% of them occurred a single time. The leading ten clones occupy roughly 30% of the sample.

This specimen belongs to a study of T cells in Graves' hyperthyroidism and ophthalmopathy (dated by TCRdb to the late 2010s). Context from the whole study: Peripheral blood samples were taken at the time of initial diagnosis, prior to any treatment. In about 6 Graves' hyperthyroidism patients, the study also compared T-cell repertoires from thyroid tissue with T-cell repertoires from blood. Once sampling was done, hyperthyroidism patients were given methimazole at a starting dose of 30 mg daily, whereas ophthalmopathy patients were given high-dose intravenous methylprednisolone. For training and testing, the roughly 100 patients in the discovery cohort were randomly divided in a 7:3 ratio. An independent validation cohort of under 20 hyperthyroidism patients and 17 patients who later progressed to ophthalmopathy tested prospective prediction of ophthalmopathy. The paper describes TCR Vbeta CDR3 sequencing of about 140 peripheral blood samples, made up of 40 to 45 ophthalmopathy patients, roughly 72 hyperthyroidism patients and about 17 progressor patients. To identify distinguishing TCR V-J signatures, a discovery cohort of around 100 patients was used, comprising under 45 with Graves' ophthalmopathy and some 60 with stable Graves' hyperthyroidism. Paper-wide results and their limitations: No statistical method was used to fix the sample size in advance, and group allocation was not hidden from the investigators. Most expanded thyroid clonotypes (frequency above 0.001) were also detected in blood, a finding suggesting that blood repertoires may reflect thyroid immune responses. Ophthalmopathy was separated from stable hyperthyroidism by a 13 V-J signature model, with about 86% sensitivity and about 81% specificity obtained in cross-validation and 80%/75% obtained in testing. During validation, the model predicted progression to ophthalmopathy a median of around six months ahead of onset, with roughly 65% sensitivity and 72.22% specificity.

The germline V gene gives CDR1 as SGDLS and CDR2 as YYNGEE. The germline V and J ends show losses of 4 bases and 4 bases respectively, and no gene match explains 2 bases of the junction. The CDR3 runs 13 amino acids, cysteine and phenylalanine included. The CDR3 DNA has 39 bases and is translated from base 1. Ophthalmopathy patients had moderately to severely active disease, with a Clinical Activity Score of 3 or more, a NOSPECS grade of 4 or more, and a disease duration of less than 3 months. Exclusion was applied to patients with uncontrolled infections, other autoimmune diseases, pregnancy or lactation. Diagnoses were established on the basis of clinical symptoms, serum thyroxine and TRAb, thyroid ultrasound, and orbital computed tomography. PBMCs were separated from 10 ml of fresh peripheral blood using Ficoll-Paque density gradient centrifugation. Total RNA was extracted using Trizol reagent, and RNA quality was assessed on an Agilent 2100 Bioanalyzer.

This chain is built from TRBV9 and TRBJ1-2; 9 bases in the junction line up with TRBD1. The clonotype originates from a man in his thirties or forties with Graves' ophthalmopathy. Material for sequencing was blood. The CDR3 loop reads CASSRGQGYGYTF. The bases are TGTGCCAGCAGCCGGGGACAGGGCTATGGCTACACCTTC. The full variable domain, with segments outside the CDR3 supplied by the reference TRBV9 and TRBJ1-2 proteins, appears as DSGVTQTPKHLITATGQRVTLRCSPRSGDLSVYWYQQSLDQGLQFLIQYYNGEERAKGNILERFSAQQFPDLHSELNLSSLELGDSALYFCASSRGQGYGYTFGSGTRLTVV.